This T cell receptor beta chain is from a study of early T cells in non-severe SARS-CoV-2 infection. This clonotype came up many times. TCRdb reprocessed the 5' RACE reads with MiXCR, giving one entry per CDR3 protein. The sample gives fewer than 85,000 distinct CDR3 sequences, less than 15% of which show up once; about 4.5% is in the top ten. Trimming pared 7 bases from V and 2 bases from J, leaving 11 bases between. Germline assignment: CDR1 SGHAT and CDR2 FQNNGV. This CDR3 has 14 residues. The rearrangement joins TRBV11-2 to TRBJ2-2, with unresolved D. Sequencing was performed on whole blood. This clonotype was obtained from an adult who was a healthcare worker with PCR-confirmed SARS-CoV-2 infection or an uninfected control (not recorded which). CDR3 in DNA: TGTGCCAGCACCCTTTTGACAAACACCGGGGAGCTGTTTTTT. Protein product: CASTLLTNTGELFF.